One sample yielded the 17 T cell receptor beta chains listed below, sequenced in a study of T-cell reconstitution after alpha-beta-depleted transplantation in children. Unique molecular identifiers featured in how the TCRbeta library was prepared. TCRdb redid the calling of the PCR reads with MiXCR, one entry per CDR3 protein. The table has 90,000 to 100,000 distinct CDR3 sequences, under 25% seen once; the top ten hold roughly 23%. The sequencing here drew on PBMCs, taken before TCRalphabeta/CD19-depleted stem cell transplant. The receptors were sampled from a boy aged 2-9 years with acute lymphoblastic leukemia, due to receive a stem cell transplant.

This clonotype was counted between two and nine times. This chain links TRBV3-1 with TRBJ1-1, with unresolved D. CDR1 LGHDT and CDR2 YNNKEL come from the germline V gene (reference sequence). V gave up 6 bases and J gave up 0 bases, with 8 bases separating them. There are 13 residues in the CDR3. Written as DNA, the CDR3 is TGTGCCAGCAGTCAGCAGGTGAACACTGAAGCTTTCTTT. It specifies CASSQQVNTEAFF.

This clonotype was found a few times. This chain joins TRBV3-1 and TRBJ2-3; D uncertain. The germline gives CDR1 LGHDT, CDR2 YNNKEL (reference sequence). CDR3 length: 16 amino acids. V was clipped by 4 bases and J by 1 base, with 15 bases between them. The CDR3 nucleotides are TGTGCCAGCAGCCCGAGGTTTGGGCAAGGCACAGATACGCAGTATTTT. Its translation is CASSPRFGQGTDTQYF.

In this sample, this clonotype turned up a few times. V usage is TRBV28 and J usage is TRBJ2-1, with TRBD1 matching over 9 bases. Germline V gene lookup returns CDR1 MDHEN and CDR2 SYDVKM. This CDR3 has 15 residues. J was trimmed by 10 bases and V by 6 bases; bases with no gene match: 13. CDR3 in DNA: TGTGCCAGCAGAGTACCGGGACAGGGACCCAGAGAGCAGTTCTTC. Translated, it gives CASRVPGQGPREQFF.

This clonotype was seen only a few times. This sequence joins TRBV7-8 and TRBJ2-5; 8 bases line up with TRBD1. CDR1 and CDR2 from the germline V gene are SGHVS and FQNEAQ. The trim removed 5 bases at V and 2 bases at J, leaving 7 bases unmatched. The CDR3 totals 15 residues. CDR3 nucleotides: TGTGCCAGCAGCCGGACAGGGAGCGTTCAAGAGACCCAGTACTTC. Protein: CASSRTGSVQETQYF.

There are many counts of this clonotype. As DNA, the CDR3 is TGCAGTGCTAGGTTACTTGGCACCGGGGAGCTGTTTTTT. Translation: CSARLLGTGELFF. V usage is TRBV20-1 and J usage is TRBJ2-2; no reliable D call. V was trimmed by 3 bases and J by 4 bases, leaving 9 bases between them. Looked up from germline, CDR1 is DFQATT and CDR2 is SNEGSKA (reference sequence). There are 13 residues in the CDR3.

This clonotype was detected once. The gene calls are TRBV21-1 and TRBJ2-3; the D call in the table, TRBD2, was not verified against the DNA. TRBV21-1 has pseudogene status. The CDR3 has 22 amino acids. CDR3 sequence: CASSSQWGDVRSAAVTTDTQYF. As DNA, the CDR3 is TGTGCCAGCAGCTCGCAATGGGGTGACGTCAGGTCAGCGGCGGTAACCACAGATACGCAGTATTTT.

The gene calls are TRBV3-1 and TRBJ1-5; no clear D. The CDR3 length is 15 residues. Germline V gene sequence: CDR1 LGHDT, CDR2 YNNKEL (reference sequence). Trimming cost V 1 base and J 5 bases, with 12 bases left between them. CDR3 DNA sequence: TGTGCCAGCAGCCAAGGACAAAGAGGTTATCAGCCCCAGCATTTT. Its translation: CASSQGQRGYQPQHF.

The V gene is TRBV11-2, the J gene TRBJ2-7; D may match TRBD1 or TRBD2 (7 bases each). Trimming cost V 7 bases and J 5 bases, with 21 bases left between them. The CDR3 contains 15 residues. Per germline, CDR1 SGHAT and CDR2 FQNNGV. The CDR3 sequence: CASTGRRQGGNEQYF. The CDR3 nucleotides are TGTGCCAGCACCGGCCGCCGACAGGGAGGGAACGAGCAGTACTTC.

In this sample, this clonotype turned up once. The chain uses TRBV7-8 and TRBJ2-3; 7 bases line up with TRBD1. V gave up 1 base and J gave up 5 bases; unmatched junction bases: 9. The CDR3 is 16 amino acids. Germline V gene sequence: CDR1 SGHVS, CDR2 FQNEAQ. This CDR3 is CASSLVVGPGGDTQYF. The CDR3 DNA sequence: TGTGCCAGCAGCTTAGTGGTCGGCCCAGGGGGAGATACGCAGTATTTT.

This clonotype was counted only a few times. The chain recombines TRBV12-3 or TRBV12-4 with TRBJ2-3; 9 bases agree with TRBD2. The CDR3 sequence is 16 residues long. The ends lost 5 bases at V and 7 bases at J; junction bases unmatched: 13. CDR3 sequence reads: CASSPRASGIYNTQYF. The DNA for the CDR3 is TGTGCCAGCAGTCCTCGGGCTAGCGGGATTTACAATACGCAGTATTTT.

V and J are TRBV2 and TRBJ2-1; 8 bases are a match to TRBD1. The CDR3 contains 13 residues. The V gene's germline CDR1 is SNHLY and CDR2 FYNNEI. CDR3: CSVPGGPLDEQFF. CDR3 sequence (DNA): TGTTCGGTTCCAGGGGGCCCTCTCGATGAGCAGTTCTTC. The variable domain in full, completed from reference TRBV2 and TRBJ2-1, reads EPEVTQTPSHQVTQMGQEVILRCVPISNHLYFYWYRQILGQKVEFLVSFYNNEISEKSEIFDDQFSVERPDGSNFTLKIRSTKLEDSAMYFCSVPGGPLDEQFFGPGTRLTVL.

This sequence joins TRBV28 and TRBJ2-2, with 8 bases lining up with TRBD2. This CDR3 contains 16 residues. Germline values: CDR1 MDHEN, CDR2 SYDVKM. V dropped 5 bases and J dropped 4; count of bases not matched to a gene: 9. The CDR3 here is CASSVGLAVTTGELFF. In DNA, the CDR3 is TGTGCCAGCAGTGTCGGACTAGCAGTGACCACCGGGGAGCTGTTTTTT.

V is TRBV3-1 and J is TRBJ1-6; 10 bases fit TRBD1. CDR1 is LGHDT and CDR2 is YNNKEL in the germline V gene (reference sequence). Trimming at V came to 1 base and at J to 11 bases, leaving 2 bases not matched to a gene. This CDR3 comprises 14 residues. CDR3 residues: CASSQGQGAAPLHF. The DNA for the CDR3 is TGTGCCAGCAGCCAAGGACAGGGGGCCGCACCCCTCCACTTT.

This clonotype came up a few times. The genes are TRBV5-1 and TRBJ1-1; weak D call: TRBD1 (6 bases). Trimming shortened V by 4 bases and J by 1 base, and 11 bases separated the two germline ends. This CDR3 is built from 14 residues. The germline V gene has CDR1 SGHRS and CDR2 YFSETQ. The CDR3 DNA reads as TGCGCCAGCAGCAAGGACAGTCGGAACACTGAAGCTTTCTTT. Translation gives CASSKDSRNTEAFF.

The J gene is TRBJ2-2, the V gene TRBV5-1, with D maybe TRBD2 (5 bases). CDR1 SGHRS and CDR2 YFSETQ come from the germline V gene. Trimming removed 3 bases at V and 6 bases at J, with 12 bases between. This CDR3 has 14 amino acids. CDR3 nucleotides: TGCGCCAGCAGCTGGGGAGCCTTAGCCGGGGAGCTGTTTTTT. It encodes CASSWGALAGELFF.

This chain joins TRBV11-2 and TRBJ1-1; D possibly corresponds to TRBD1 (5 bases). Trimming left V 5 bases short and J 0 bases short, with 10 bases between. Per the germline V gene, CDR1 is SGHAT and CDR2 is FQNNGV. The CDR3 sequence is 14 residues long. CDR3 coding DNA: TGTGCCAGCAGCCATGGGACGGTGAACACTGAAGCTTTCTTT. Its protein product is CASSHGTVNTEAFF.

This clonotype was found many times. This chain joins TRBV5-1 and TRBJ2-3, with 12 bases fitting TRBD1. This CDR3 has 15 amino acids. V was pared by 3 bases and J by 3 bases, with 2 bases of the junction left unmatched. CDR1 is SGHRS and CDR2 is YFSETQ in the germline V gene. The CDR3 spells CASSWGQGATDTQYF. The CDR3 DNA follows: TGCGCCAGCAGCTGGGGACAGGGGGCAACAGATACGCAGTATTTT.